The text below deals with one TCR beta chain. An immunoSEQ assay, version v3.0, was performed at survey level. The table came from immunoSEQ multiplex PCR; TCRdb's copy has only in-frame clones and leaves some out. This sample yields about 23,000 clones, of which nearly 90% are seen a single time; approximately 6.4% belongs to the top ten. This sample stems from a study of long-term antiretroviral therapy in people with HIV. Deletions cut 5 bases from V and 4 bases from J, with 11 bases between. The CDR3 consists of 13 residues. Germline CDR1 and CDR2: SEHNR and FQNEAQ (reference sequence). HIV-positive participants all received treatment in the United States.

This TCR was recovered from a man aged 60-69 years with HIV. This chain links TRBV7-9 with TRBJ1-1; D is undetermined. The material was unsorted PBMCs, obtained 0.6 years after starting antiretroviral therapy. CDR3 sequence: CASSLSGLTEAFF. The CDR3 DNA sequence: TGTGCCAGCAGCCTCAGCGGTCTCACTGAAGCTTTCTTT. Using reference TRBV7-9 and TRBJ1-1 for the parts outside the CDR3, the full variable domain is DTGVSQNPRHKITKRGQNVTFRCDPISEHNRLYWYRQTLGQGPEFLTYFQNEAQLEKSRLLSDRFSAERPKGSFSTLEIQRTEQGDSAMYLCASSLSGLTEAFFGQGTRLTVV.